This T cell receptor (beta chain) is drawn from a study of beta chain features in type 1 diabetes. Germline loops: CDR1 MNHEY, CDR2 SVGAGI. The CDR3 totals 13 residues. V lost 2 bases to trimming and J lost 5 bases, with 7 bases between them. A heparinised blood draw that averaged roughly 100 mL was obtained once from each donor. Findings of the study overall: Compared to healthy donors, patients appeared to have naive, central memory and Treg TCRB repertoires that were more alike.

This clone was picked up a small number of times. Its target is unknown. As every portion of the isolated RNA was reverse transcribed, the sequencing read expressed TCRB transcripts. This table comes from immunoSEQ multiplex PCR, and its TCRdb copy is limited to in-frame clones, with some not included. The sample has about 930,000 clones; 15% to 20% are singletons. The chain employs TRBV6-5 and TRBJ2-1; no clear D. Material for sequencing was naive CD4+ T cells from blood. The clonotype comes from a woman aged 18-29 years in good health. The CDR3 nucleotides read TGTGCCAGCAGTTACGACGGAAACAATGAGCAGTTCTTC. Translation gives CASSYDGNNEQFF.